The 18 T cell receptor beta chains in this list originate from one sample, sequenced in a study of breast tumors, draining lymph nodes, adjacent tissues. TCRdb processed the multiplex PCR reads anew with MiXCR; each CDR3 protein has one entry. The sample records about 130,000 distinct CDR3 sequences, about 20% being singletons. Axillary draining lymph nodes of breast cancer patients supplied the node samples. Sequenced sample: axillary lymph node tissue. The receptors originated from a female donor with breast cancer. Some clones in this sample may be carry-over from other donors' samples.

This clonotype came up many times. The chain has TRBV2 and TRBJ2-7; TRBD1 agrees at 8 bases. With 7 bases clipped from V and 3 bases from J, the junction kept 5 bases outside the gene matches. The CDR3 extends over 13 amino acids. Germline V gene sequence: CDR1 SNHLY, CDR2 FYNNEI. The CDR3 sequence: CASTRTGIYEQYF. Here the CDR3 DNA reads TGTGCCAGCACCAGGACAGGGATCTACGAGCAGTACTTC.

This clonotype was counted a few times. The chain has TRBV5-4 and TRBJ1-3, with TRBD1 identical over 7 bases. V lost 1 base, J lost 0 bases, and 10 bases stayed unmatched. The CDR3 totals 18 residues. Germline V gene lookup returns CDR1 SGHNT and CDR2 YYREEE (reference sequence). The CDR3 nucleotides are TGTGCCAGCAGCTTGAAGGGCTCCCGACAGGGCTCTGGAAACACCATATATTTT. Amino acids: CASSLKGSRQGSGNTIYF.

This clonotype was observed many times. CDR3 sequence (DNA): TGTGCCAGCAGCGACCAAGCAGGGGGCGGAGAGACCCAGTACTTC. Translation: CASSDQAGGGETQYF. This chain joins TRBV9 and TRBJ2-5; 8 bases match TRBD1. CDR3 length equals 15 residues. J gave up 4 bases and V 3 bases, and 8 bases lay outside the gene matches. Germline V gene lookup returns CDR1 SGDLS and CDR2 YYNGEE. Filled out from reference TRBV9 and TRBJ2-5, the complete variable domain reads DSGVTQTPKHLITATGQRVTLRCSPRSGDLSVYWYQQSLDQGLQFLIQYYNGEERAKGNILERFSAQQFPDLHSELNLSSLELGDSALYFCASSDQAGGGETQYFGPGTRLLVL.

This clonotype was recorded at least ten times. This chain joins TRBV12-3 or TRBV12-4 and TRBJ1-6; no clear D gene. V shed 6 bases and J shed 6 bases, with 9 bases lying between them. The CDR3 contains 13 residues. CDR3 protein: CASSASGNSPLHF. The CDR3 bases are TGTGCCAGCAGCGCCAGTGGTAATTCACCCCTCCACTTT.

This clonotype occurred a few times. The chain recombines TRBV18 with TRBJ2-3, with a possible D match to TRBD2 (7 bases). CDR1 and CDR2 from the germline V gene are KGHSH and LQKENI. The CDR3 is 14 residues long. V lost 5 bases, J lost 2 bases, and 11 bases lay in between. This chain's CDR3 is CASSRGGPTDTQYF. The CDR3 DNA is TGTGCCAGCTCAAGGGGGGGGCCCACAGATACGCAGTATTTT.

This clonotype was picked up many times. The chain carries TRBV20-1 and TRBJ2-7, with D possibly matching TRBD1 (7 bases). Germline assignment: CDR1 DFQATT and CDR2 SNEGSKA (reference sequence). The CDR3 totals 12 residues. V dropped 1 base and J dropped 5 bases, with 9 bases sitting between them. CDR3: CSARGRGDEQYF. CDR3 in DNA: TGCAGTGCTAGAGGCAGGGGGGACGAGCAGTACTTC.

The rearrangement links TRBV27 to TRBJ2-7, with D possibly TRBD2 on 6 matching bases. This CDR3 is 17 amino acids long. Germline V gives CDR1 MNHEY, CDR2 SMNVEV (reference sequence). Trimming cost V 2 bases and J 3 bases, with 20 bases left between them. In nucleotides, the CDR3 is TGTGCCAGCAGTTTAAATGGGCGGCGGGAAAACCACTACGAGCAGTACTTC. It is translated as CASSLNGRRENHYEQYF.

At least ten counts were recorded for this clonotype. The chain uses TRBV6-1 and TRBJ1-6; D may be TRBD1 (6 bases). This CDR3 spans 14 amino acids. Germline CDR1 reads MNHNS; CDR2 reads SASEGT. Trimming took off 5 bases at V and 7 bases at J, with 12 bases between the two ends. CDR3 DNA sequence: TGTGCCAGCAGTAGGGACATTGAAAATTCACCCCTCCACTTT. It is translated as CASSRDIENSPLHF.

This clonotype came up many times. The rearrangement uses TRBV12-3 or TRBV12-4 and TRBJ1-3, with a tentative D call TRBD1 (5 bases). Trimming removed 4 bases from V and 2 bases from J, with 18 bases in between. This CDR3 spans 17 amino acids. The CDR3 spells CASSSTPGLITGNTIYF. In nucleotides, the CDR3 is TGTGCCAGCAGTTCTACTCCGGGACTGATCACTGGAAACACCATATATTTT.

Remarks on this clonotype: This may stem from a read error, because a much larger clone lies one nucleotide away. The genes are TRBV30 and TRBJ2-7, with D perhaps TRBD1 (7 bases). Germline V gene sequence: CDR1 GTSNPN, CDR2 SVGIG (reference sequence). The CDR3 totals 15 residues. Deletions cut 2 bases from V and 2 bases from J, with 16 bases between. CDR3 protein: CAWSPLGGGAYEQYF. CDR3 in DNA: TGTGCCTGGAGTCCGCTAGGGGGCGGGGCCTACGAGCAGTACTTC. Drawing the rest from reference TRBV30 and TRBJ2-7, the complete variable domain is SQTIHQWPATLVQPVGSPLSLECTVEGTSNPNLYWYRQAAGRGLQLLFYSVGIGQISSEVPQNLSASRPQDRQFILSSKKLLLSDSGFYLCAWSPLGGGAYEQYFGPGTRLTVT.

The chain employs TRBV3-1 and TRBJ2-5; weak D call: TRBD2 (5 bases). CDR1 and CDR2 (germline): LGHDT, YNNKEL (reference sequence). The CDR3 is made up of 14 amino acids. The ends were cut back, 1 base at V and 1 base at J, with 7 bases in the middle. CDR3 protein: CASSQGGLQETQYF. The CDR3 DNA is TGTGCCAGCAGCCAAGGCGGGCTCCAAGAGACCCAGTACTTC.

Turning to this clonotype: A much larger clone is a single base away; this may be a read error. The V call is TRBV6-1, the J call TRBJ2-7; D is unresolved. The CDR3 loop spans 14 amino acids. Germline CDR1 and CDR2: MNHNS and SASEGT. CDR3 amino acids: CASSEFWLGHPQHF. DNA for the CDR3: TGTGCCAGCAGTGAGTTCTGGTTGGGCCACCCCCAGCACTTC.

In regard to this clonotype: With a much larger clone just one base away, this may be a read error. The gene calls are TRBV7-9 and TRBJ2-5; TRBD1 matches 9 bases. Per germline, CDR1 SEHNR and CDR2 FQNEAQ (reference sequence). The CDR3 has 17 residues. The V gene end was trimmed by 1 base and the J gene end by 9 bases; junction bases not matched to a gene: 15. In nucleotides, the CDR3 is TGTGCCAGCAGCTTAGGTTCTGGGACAGGGTATTGGGAGGCCCAGTACTTC. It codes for CASSLGSGTGYWEAQYF.

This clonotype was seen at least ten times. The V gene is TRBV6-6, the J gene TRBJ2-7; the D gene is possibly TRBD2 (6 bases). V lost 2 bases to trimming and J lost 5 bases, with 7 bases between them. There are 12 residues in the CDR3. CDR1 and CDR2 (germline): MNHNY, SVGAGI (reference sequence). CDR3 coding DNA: TGTGCCAGCAGTTACAAGCGGGACGAGCAGTACTTC. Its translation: CASSYKRDEQYF.

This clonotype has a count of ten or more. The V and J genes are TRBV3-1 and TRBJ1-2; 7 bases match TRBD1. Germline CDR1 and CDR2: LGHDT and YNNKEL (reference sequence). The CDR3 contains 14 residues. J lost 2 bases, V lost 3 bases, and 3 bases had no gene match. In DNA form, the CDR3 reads TGTGCCAGCAGCCAGCAGGGGGTAAACTATGGCTACACCTTC. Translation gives CASSQQGVNYGYTF.

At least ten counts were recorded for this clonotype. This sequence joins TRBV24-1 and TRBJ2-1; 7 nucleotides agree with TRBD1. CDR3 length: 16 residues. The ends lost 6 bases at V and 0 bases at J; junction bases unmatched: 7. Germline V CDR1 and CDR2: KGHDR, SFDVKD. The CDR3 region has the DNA TGTGCCACCAGTACCAACACAGGGGCCTCCTACAATGAGCAGTTCTTC. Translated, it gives CATSTNTGASYNEQFF.

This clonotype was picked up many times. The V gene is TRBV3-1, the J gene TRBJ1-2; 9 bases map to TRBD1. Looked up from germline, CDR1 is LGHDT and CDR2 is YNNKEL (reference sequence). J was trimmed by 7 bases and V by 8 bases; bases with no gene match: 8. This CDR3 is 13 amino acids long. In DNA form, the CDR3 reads TGTGCCAGCTCGGGACAGGGAGCAGGTGGCTACACCTTC. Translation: CASSGQGAGGYTF.

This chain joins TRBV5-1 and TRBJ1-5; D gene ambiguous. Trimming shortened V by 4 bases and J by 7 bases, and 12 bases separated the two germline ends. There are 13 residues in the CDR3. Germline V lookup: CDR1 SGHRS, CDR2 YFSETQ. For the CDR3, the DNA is TGCGCCAGCAGCCTACAGCTTGGCCAGCCCCAGCATTTT. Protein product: CASSLQLGQPQHF.